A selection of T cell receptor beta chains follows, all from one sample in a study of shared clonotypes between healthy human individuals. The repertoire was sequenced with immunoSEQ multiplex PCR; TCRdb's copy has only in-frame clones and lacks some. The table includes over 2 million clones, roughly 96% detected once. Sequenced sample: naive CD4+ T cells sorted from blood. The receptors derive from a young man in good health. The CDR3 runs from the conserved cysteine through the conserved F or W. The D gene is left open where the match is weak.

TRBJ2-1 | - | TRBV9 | TGTGCCAGCAGTATGGGACACAATGAGCAGTTCTTC | CASSMGHNEQFF
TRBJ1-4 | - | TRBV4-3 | TGCGCCAGCAGCCAAGACCCGGGGATCGGTGCAACTAATGAAAAACTGTTTTTT | CASSQDPGIGATNEKLFF
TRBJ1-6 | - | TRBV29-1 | TGCAGCGTTCTGGACGGGTATAATTCACCCCTCCACTTT | CSVLDGYNSPLHF
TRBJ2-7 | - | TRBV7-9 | TGTGCCAGCAGCTTAACGACCCGGGACGGCGAGCAGTACTTC | CASSLTTRDGEQYF
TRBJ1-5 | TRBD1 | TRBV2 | TGTGCCAGCAGTACGGACAGGGGAGGTCAGCCCCAGCATTTT | CASSTDRGGQPQHF
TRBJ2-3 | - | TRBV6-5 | TGTGCCAGCAGAACCCCGGGGAGTGGAGATACGCAGTATTTT | CASRTPGSGDTQYF
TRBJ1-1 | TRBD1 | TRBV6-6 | TGTGCCAGCAGTGACAGGGGGAACACTGAAGCTTTCTTT | CASSDRGNTEAFF
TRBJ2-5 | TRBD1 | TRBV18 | TGTGCCAGCTCACCACTCGGGACAGAAGAGACCCAGTACTTC | CASSPLGTEETQYF
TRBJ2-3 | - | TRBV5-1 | TGCGCCAGCAGCTTGGGGGCGGCCCCTGGCGCAGATACGCAGTATTTT | CASSLGAAPGADTQYF
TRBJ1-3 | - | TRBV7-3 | TGTGCCAGCAGCGCGACAGTCTCTGGAAACACCATATATTTT | CASSATVSGNTIYF
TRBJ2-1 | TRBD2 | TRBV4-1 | TGCGCCAGCAGCCCCTCATGGGCTAGCGGGAGCTCCGAGCAGTTCTTC | CASSPSWASGSSEQFF
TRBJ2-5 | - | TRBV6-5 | TGTGCCAGCAGGAGAGGGGGGGTGGAGACCCAGTACTTC | CASRRGGVETQYF
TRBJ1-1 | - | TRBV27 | TGTGCCAGCGAGCCCCGGGCAGTCAGCCAATTGAACACTGAAGCTTTCTTT | CASEPRAVSQLNTEAFF
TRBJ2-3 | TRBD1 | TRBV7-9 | TGTGCCAGCAGCTTTGACAGGGACACAGATACGCAGTATTTT | CASSFDRDTDTQYF
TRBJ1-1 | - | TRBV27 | TGTGCCAGCAGATCCGTGGGGACAGAAGCTTTCTTT | CASRSVGTEAFF